Shown below are 30 T cell receptor beta chains from a single sample sequenced in a study of shared clonotypes between healthy human individuals. Here immunoSEQ multiplex PCR was the method, and the copy in TCRdb shows in-frame clones only, minus some. The repertoire includes some 1.5 million clones, 98% of them detected once, and around 0.45% sits in the top ten. Sequences were obtained from naive CD4+ T cells sorted from blood. Described subset: CD45RA+ positively selected. The receptors were gathered from a man aged 25-45 years in good health.

This rearrangement joins TRBV19 to TRBJ2-1, with 14 bases lining up with TRBD2. V shed 7 bases, J shed 8 bases, and the junction held 13 bases outside the gene matches. The CDR3 extends over 17 amino acids. Per germline, CDR1 LNHDA and CDR2 SQIVND (reference sequence). CDR3 sequence: CASTLTGLAGVGDEQFF. The CDR3 DNA sequence: TGTGCCAGTACCCTCACGGGACTAGCGGGAGTGGGCGATGAGCAGTTCTTC.

V and J are TRBV6-1 and TRBJ2-7, with no clear D. The CDR3 spans 13 residues. Germline CDR1 and CDR2: MNHNS and SASEGT. Trimming took 0 bases from V and 4 from J, leaving 7 bases between them. The CDR3 nucleotides read TGTGCCAGCAGTGAAGCATGGCGATACGAGCAGTACTTC. Translation: CASSEAWRYEQYF.

The rearrangement joins TRBV20-1 to TRBJ2-7; 9 bases map to TRBD1. The CDR3 is made up of 11 amino acids. Germline V lookup: CDR1 DFQATT, CDR2 SNEGSKA (reference sequence). The CDR3, as DNA: TGCAGCACAGGGGGCACCTACGAGCAGTACTTC. Encoded protein: CSTGGTYEQYF.

The gene calls are TRBV29-1 and TRBJ2-1; 8 bases are shared with TRBD2. The J segment lost 9 bases and the V segment lost 3 bases, leaving 10 bases of the junction unmatched. The CDR3 totals 14 residues. CDR1 is SQVTM and CDR2 is ANQGSEA in the germline V gene. CDR3 region: CSVESGGELSEQFF. For the CDR3, the DNA is TGCAGCGTTGAGTCCGGGGGGGAGTTAAGTGAGCAGTTCTTC.

The V and J genes are TRBV18 and TRBJ1-1; TRBD1 matches 10 bases. This CDR3 is built from 15 residues. Germline CDR1 is KGHSH and CDR2 is LQKENI. The V segment lost 5 bases and the J segment 6 bases; nucleotides outside the gene matches: 9. CDR3: CASSTRQGAVAEAFF. In nucleotides, the CDR3 is TGTGCCAGCTCAACTCGACAGGGGGCGGTCGCTGAAGCTTTCTTT.

CDR3 region: CASSLRASNEQFF. The CDR3 nucleotides are TGTGCCAGCAGCTTAAGGGCGTCAAATGAGCAGTTCTTC. This chain connects TRBV7-9 to TRBJ2-1; D is undetermined. The germline V gene encodes CDR1 SEHNR and CDR2 FQNEAQ (reference sequence). The CDR3 is 13 residues long. V was cut by 2 bases and J by 7 bases, with 9 bases left in between.

J is TRBJ1-5 and V is TRBV5-8; the match to TRBD1 covers 8 bases. CDR3 length equals 15 residues. Looked up from germline, CDR1 is SGHTS and CDR2 is YDEGEE. Germline trimming cut 3 bases from V and 11 bases from J; bases unmatched to any gene: 13. The CDR3 bases are TGTGCCAGCAGCTCGGACAGGGCCCAAGGTGGGACCCAGCATTTT. It specifies CASSSDRAQGGTQHF.

The chain recombines TRBV23-1 with TRBJ2-7; 11 bases align to TRBD2. TRBV23-1 has ORF status, its function being uncertain. V lost 0 bases and J lost 6; bases outside the gene matches: 7. The CDR3 has 16 amino acids. The CDR3 sequence is CASSQSVAGGPGEQYF. In DNA, the CDR3 is TGCGCCAGCAGTCAATCGGTAGCGGGAGGGCCTGGCGAGCAGTACTTC.

The gene calls are TRBV15 and TRBJ2-7; D is uncertain. The V end was cut by 4 bases, the J end by 6 bases, with 13 bases between. Germline values: CDR1 LNHNV, CDR2 YYDKDF (reference sequence). The CDR3 sequence is 13 residues long. The CDR3 nucleotides read TGTGCCACCAGCAAAAATGTGGGGTCCGAGCAGTACTTC. As protein: CATSKNVGSEQYF.

The rearrangement joins TRBV27 to TRBJ1-2, with a weak D call TRBD1 (6 bases). The CDR3 totals 15 residues. The germline CDR1 and CDR2 sequences are MNHEY and SMNVEV (reference sequence). V gave up 0 bases and J gave up 6 bases, with 14 bases separating them. The CDR3, as DNA: TGTGCCAGCAGTTTATCGATACTCAGGGGTAATGGCTACACCTTC. It codes for CASSLSILRGNGYTF.

The V call is TRBV5-1, the J call TRBJ1-3; 10 bases agree with TRBD1. The CDR3 loop spans 18 amino acids. J gave up 0 bases and V 0 bases, and 6 bases lay outside the gene matches. Germline V gives CDR1 SGHRS, CDR2 YFSETQ. The DNA for the CDR3 is TGCGCCAGCAGCTTGGCCGGGGGACAGGGGTACTCTGGAAACACCATATATTTT. It codes for CASSLAGGQGYSGNTIYF.

This clone was seen only once. The chain recombines TRBV7-7 with TRBJ2-5, with D perhaps matching TRBD1 or TRBD2 (6 bases each). V shed 5 bases and J shed 5 bases, with 24 bases lying between them. The length of the CDR3 is 17 residues. Looked up from germline, CDR1 is SSHAT and CDR2 is FNYEAQ (reference sequence). This CDR3 reads CASSLGGSYSPLETQYF. The CDR3 coding sequence is TGTGCCAGCAGCCTAGGGGGGAGCTACTCACCGTTGGAGACCCAGTACTTC.

V is TRBV10-3 and J is TRBJ2-5; D ambiguous. Germline V lookup: CDR1 ENHRY, CDR2 SYGVKD. V was pared by 6 bases and J by 5 bases, with 13 bases between. The CDR3 consists of 13 residues. In nucleotides, the CDR3 is TGTGCCATCAGACCCGATAGGTTTGAGACCCAGTACTTC. Protein product: CAIRPDRFETQYF.

V usage is TRBV6-1 and J usage is TRBJ2-7, with TRBD1 identical over 10 bases. The V gene's germline CDR1 is MNHNS and CDR2 SASEGT. The CDR3 consists of 14 residues. The V and J ends lost 5 bases and 2 bases, in that order; junction bases with no gene match: 3. In DNA form, the CDR3 reads TGTGCCAGCAGTTTCGACAGGGGGCCCTACGAGCAGTACTTC. This codes for CASSFDRGPYEQYF.

The rearrangement joins TRBV7-9 to TRBJ2-1; TRBD1 matches at 8 bases. Germline V gives CDR1 SEHNR, CDR2 FQNEAQ (reference sequence). The V segment lost 0 bases and the J segment 13 bases; nucleotides outside the gene matches: 8. The CDR3 extends over 14 amino acids. The CDR3: CASSLAVAGGGQFF. CDR3 DNA: TGTGCCAGCAGCTTAGCGGTTGCAGGGGGCGGTCAGTTCTTC.

The chain employs TRBV2 and TRBJ2-7; 7 nucleotides match TRBD1. J was trimmed by 4 bases and V by 5 bases; bases with no gene match: 8. The CDR3 extends over 14 amino acids. Germline V gene data show CDR1 as SNHLY and CDR2 as FYNNEI. This CDR3 is CASSPQTGQYEQYF. Here the CDR3 DNA reads TGTGCCAGCAGTCCTCAGACAGGGCAGTACGAGCAGTACTTC.

The chain carries TRBV27 and TRBJ1-2; no clear D gene. V lost 5 bases to trimming and J lost 6 bases, with 16 bases between them. The CDR3 has 14 residues. The germline CDR1 and CDR2 sequences are MNHEY and SMNVEV (reference sequence). The CDR3 here is CASSVRSGYDGYTF. The CDR3 bases are TGTGCCAGCAGTGTACGATCGGGTTACGATGGCTACACCTTC.

The CDR3 region is CASSSFSGRINEQFF. For the CDR3, the DNA is TGTGCCAGCAGCTCCTTTAGCGGGCGAATCAATGAGCAGTTCTTC. The chain links TRBV7-9 to TRBJ2-1, with 7 bases matching TRBD2. Unmatched junction bases numbered 9, after V lost 4 bases and J lost 6 bases. This CDR3 contains 15 residues. CDR1 is SEHNR, CDR2 FQNEAQ, per germline (reference sequence). Full variable domain (missing parts from reference TRBV7-9 and TRBJ2-1): DTGVSQNPRHKITKRGQNVTFRCDPISEHNRLYWYRQTLGQGPEFLTYFQNEAQLEKSRLLSDRFSAERPKGSFSTLEIQRTEQGDSAMYLCASSSFSGRINEQFFGPGTRLTVL.

J is TRBJ2-7 and V is TRBV11-2, with TRBD2 matching 8 bases. Losses at the gene ends were 6 bases for V and 1 base for J; bases not matched to a gene: 17. The germline CDR1 and CDR2 sequences are SGHAT and FQNNGV. CDR3 length equals 18 residues. CDR3 residues: CASRTPGRGARVSYEQYF. CDR3 nucleotide sequence: TGTGCCAGCAGAACGCCTGGGCGGGGGGCGAGAGTATCCTACGAGCAGTACTTC.

V is TRBV5-4 and J is TRBJ2-1; D is unresolved. Germline assignment: CDR1 SGHNT and CDR2 YYREEE (reference sequence). The CDR3 totals 13 residues. V shed 5 bases and J shed 12 bases, with 18 bases lying between them. CDR3: CASSFLGWGPQFF. The CDR3 DNA follows: TGTGCCAGCAGTTTCCTAGGGTGGGGTCCGCAGTTCTTC.

In the case of this clone: This CDR3 is also generated by other DNA sequences in the sample. The chain employs TRBV29-1 and TRBJ2-7; 10 bases agree with TRBD1. This CDR3 contains 12 residues. Germline V lookup: CDR1 SQVTM, CDR2 ANQGSEA. Trimming cost V 7 bases and J 3 bases; bases outside gene matches: 3. The CDR3 protein is CSATGGGYEQYF. CDR3 coding DNA: TGCAGCGCGACAGGGGGCGGCTACGAGCAGTACTTC.

This chain links TRBV12-5 with TRBJ1-2; possibly TRBD1 for D (5 bases). CDR1 and CDR2 (germline): LGHNT, FRNRAP. V gave up 3 bases and J gave up 4 bases, with 9 bases separating them. The CDR3 has 13 amino acids. The CDR3 protein is CASGLSGPYGYTF. CDR3 sequence (DNA): TGTGCTAGTGGTTTATCAGGGCCCTATGGCTACACCTTC.

V is TRBV15 and J is TRBJ2-1, with D unclear. Looked up from germline, CDR1 is LNHNV and CDR2 is YYDKDF (reference sequence). The length of the CDR3 is 14 residues. The V end lost 1 base, the J end lost 2 bases, and 6 bases lay between the germline ends. The CDR3 here is CATSRGETYNEQFF. The CDR3 DNA sequence: TGTGCCACCAGCAGAGGAGAGACCTACAATGAGCAGTTCTTC.

This clone was seen a single time. The chain is built from TRBV6-1 and TRBJ2-7; no definite D call. The CDR3 sequence is 18 residues long. The V gene lost 4 bases and the J gene lost 0 bases, with 22 bases spanning the gap. Germline CDR1 and CDR2: MNHNS and SASEGT. The CDR3 DNA sequence: TGTGCCAGCAGTGCCGAAAGACACACGAAGTTGAGCTCCTACGAGCAGTACTTC. Translated: CASSAERHTKLSSYEQYF.

The chain links TRBV30 to TRBJ2-1, with a tentative D call TRBD2 (6 bases). V gave up 5 bases and J gave up 4 bases, with 18 bases separating them. The CDR3 runs to 15 residues. CDR1 and CDR2 from the germline V gene are GTSNPN and SVGIG (reference sequence). In DNA form, the CDR3 reads TGTGCCTGGGGTGCGACGAAGCGGGTTTACAATGAGCAGTTCTTC. Protein sequence: CAWGATKRVYNEQFF.

The chain is built from TRBV10-2 and TRBJ2-7, with D hard to call. V was clipped by 1 base and J by 3 bases, with 7 bases between them. CDR1 and CDR2 (germline): WSHSY, SAAADI. CDR3 length: 13 residues. The CDR3 here is CASSEWPVYEQYF. DNA of the CDR3: TGCGCCAGCAGTGAGTGGCCAGTCTACGAGCAGTACTTC.

The rearrangement joins TRBV10-1 to TRBJ1-5; D remains ambiguous. CDR1 and CDR2 (germline): WNHNN, SYGVQD (reference sequence). The germline V and J ends were trimmed by 0 bases and 6 bases, with 3 bases remaining between them. This CDR3 region has 12 residues. The CDR3 protein is CASSESTQPQHF. The CDR3 DNA reads as TGCGCCAGCAGTGAGTCGACTCAGCCCCAGCATTTT.

The chain combines TRBV18 with TRBJ2-1; D unclear. Trimming took off 2 bases at V and 1 base at J, with 12 bases between the two ends. The germline V gene encodes CDR1 KGHSH and CDR2 LQKENI. The CDR3 runs 16 residues. In DNA, the CDR3 is TGTGCCAGCTCACCAACCCCCTCGCTTTCCTACAATGAGCAGTTCTTC. The encoded protein is CASSPTPSLSYNEQFF.

CDR3 amino acids: CASSAGTSFNNEQFF. The CDR3 region has the DNA TGTGCCAGCAGTGCCGGGACTAGCTTTAACAATGAGCAGTTCTTC. This rearrangement joins TRBV11-2 to TRBJ2-1; 9 nucleotides agree with TRBD2. Germline V gene lookup returns CDR1 SGHAT and CDR2 FQNNGV. V lost 6 bases, J lost 5 bases, and 8 bases stayed unmatched. The CDR3 loop spans 15 amino acids.

J is TRBJ2-5 and V is TRBV7-6, with D uncertain. The CDR3 extends over 14 amino acids. V dropped 5 bases and J dropped 5 bases, with 15 bases sitting between them. Per germline, CDR1 SGHVS and CDR2 FNYEAQ. Here the CDR3 reads CASSLSVESETQYF. DNA of the CDR3: TGTGCCAGCAGCCTGTCGGTTGAGTCCGAGACCCAGTACTTC.